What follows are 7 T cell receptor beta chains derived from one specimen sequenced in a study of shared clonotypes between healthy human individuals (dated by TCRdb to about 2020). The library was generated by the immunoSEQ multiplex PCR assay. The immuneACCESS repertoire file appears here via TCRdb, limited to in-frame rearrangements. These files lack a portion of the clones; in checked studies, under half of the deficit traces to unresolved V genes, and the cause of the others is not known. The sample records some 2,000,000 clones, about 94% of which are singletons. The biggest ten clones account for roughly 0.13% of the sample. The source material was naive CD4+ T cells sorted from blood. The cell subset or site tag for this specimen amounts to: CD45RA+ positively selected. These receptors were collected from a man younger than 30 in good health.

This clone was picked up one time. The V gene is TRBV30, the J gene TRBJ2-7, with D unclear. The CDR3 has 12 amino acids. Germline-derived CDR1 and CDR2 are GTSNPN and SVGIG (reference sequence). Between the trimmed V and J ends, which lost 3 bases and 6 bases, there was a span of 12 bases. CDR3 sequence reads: CAWSYFDGEQYF. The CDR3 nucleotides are TGTGCCTGGAGCTATTTCGATGGCGAGCAGTACTTC.

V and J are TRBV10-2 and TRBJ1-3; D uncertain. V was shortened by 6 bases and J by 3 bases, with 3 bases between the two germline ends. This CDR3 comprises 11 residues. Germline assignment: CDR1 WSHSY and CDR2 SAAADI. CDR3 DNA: TGCGCCAGCAGGGTTGGAAACACCATATATTTT. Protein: CASRVGNTIYF.

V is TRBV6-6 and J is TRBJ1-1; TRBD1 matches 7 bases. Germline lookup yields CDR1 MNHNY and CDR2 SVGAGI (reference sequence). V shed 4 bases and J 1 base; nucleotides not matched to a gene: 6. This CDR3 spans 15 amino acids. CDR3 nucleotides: TGTGCCAGCAGTTTACGAGGGACAGCGAACACTGAAGCTTTCTTT. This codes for CASSLRGTANTEAFF.

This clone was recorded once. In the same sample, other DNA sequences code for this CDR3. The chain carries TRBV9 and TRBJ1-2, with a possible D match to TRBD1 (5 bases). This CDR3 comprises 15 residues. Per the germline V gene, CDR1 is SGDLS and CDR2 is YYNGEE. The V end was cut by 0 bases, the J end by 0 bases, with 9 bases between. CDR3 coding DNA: TGTGCCAGCAGCGTAGACCCAGGGACTAACTATGGCTACACCTTC. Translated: CASSVDPGTNYGYTF.

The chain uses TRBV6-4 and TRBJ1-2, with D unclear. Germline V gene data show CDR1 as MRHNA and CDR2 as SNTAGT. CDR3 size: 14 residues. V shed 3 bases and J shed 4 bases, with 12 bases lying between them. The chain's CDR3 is CASSEPWYFYGYTF. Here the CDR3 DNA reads TGTGCCAGCAGTGAGCCTTGGTACTTCTATGGCTACACCTTC.

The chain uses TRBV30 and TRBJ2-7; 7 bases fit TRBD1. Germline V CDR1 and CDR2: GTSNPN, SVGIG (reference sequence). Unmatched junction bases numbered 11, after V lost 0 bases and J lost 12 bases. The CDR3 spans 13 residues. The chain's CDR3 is CAWSVIGQGVRYF. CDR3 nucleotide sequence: TGTGCCTGGAGTGTAATAGGGCAGGGGGTTCGGTACTTC. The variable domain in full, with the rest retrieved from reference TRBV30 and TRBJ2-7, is SQTIHQWPATLVQPVGSPLSLECTVEGTSNPNLYWYRQAAGRGLQLLFYSVGIGQISSEVPQNLSASRPQDRQFILSSKKLLLSDSGFYLCAWSVIGQGVRYFGPGTRLTVT.

CDR3 residues: CASSLGQRDTDTQYF. The CDR3 coding sequence is TGTGCCAGCAGCTTAGGACAGAGGGACACAGATACGCAGTATTTT. V is TRBV7-8 and J is TRBJ2-3, with D perhaps assigned TRBD1 or TRBD2 (5 bases each). The germline V gene has CDR1 SGHVS and CDR2 FQNEAQ. The CDR3 runs 15 residues. The germline V and J ends were trimmed by 1 base and 2 bases, with 10 bases remaining between them.